A single sample gave rise to the 13 T cell receptor beta chains below, sequenced in a study of blood T cells in healthy people across ages. It was with a sample-barcoded 5' primer and a J-beta primer mix that a second PCR of roughly 7 to 12 cycles was run. A single record per CDR3 protein comes from TCRdb applying MiXCR to the 5' RACE reads. The data contain approximately 810,000 distinct CDR3 sequences, 25% to 35% of them singletons. Sample: blood. The receptors originated from a woman older than 75 in good health.

At least ten counts were recorded for this clonotype. The rearrangement links TRBV20-1 to TRBJ2-3; TRBD2 is a possible D gene (6 bases). The CDR3 totals 15 residues. Deletions cut 6 bases from V and 8 bases from J, with 24 bases between. Germline V CDR1 and CDR2: DFQATT, SNEGSKA (reference sequence). The CDR3 DNA follows: TGCAGTGCCCAACACCGGGGGAAAGGTCCGTCTACGCAGTATTTT. Protein sequence: CSAQHRGKGPSTQYF.

The J gene is TRBJ2-2, the V gene TRBV4-1, with a weak D call TRBD1 (6 bases). The CDR3 extends over 16 amino acids. In germline, CDR1 is MGHRA, CDR2 YSYEKL. V gave up 4 bases and J gave up 3 bases, with 15 bases separating them. This CDR3 reads CASSPLYRVDTGELFF. The CDR3 DNA is TGCGCCAGCAGCCCTCTTTACAGGGTTGACACCGGGGAGCTGTTTTTT.

This clonotype was picked up many times. This chain uses TRBV18 with TRBJ2-5; the D call may be TRBD1 or TRBD2 (5 bases each). Trimming removed 3 bases from V and 6 bases from J, with 11 bases in between. CDR1 KGHSH and CDR2 LQKENI come from the germline V gene. The CDR3 runs to 13 residues. The chain's CDR3 is CASSPVEGQTQYF. CDR3 bases: TGTGCCAGCTCACCCGTCGAGGGACAGACCCAGTACTTC.

This clonotype was found a few times. The V and J genes are TRBV28 and TRBJ1-2; 7 nucleotides align to TRBD1. Germline CDR1 MDHEN, CDR2 SYDVKM. The junction had 5 bases not matched to a gene; V was cut back by 3 bases and J by 4 bases. CDR3 length equals 14 residues. The CDR3 coding sequence is TGTGCCAGCAGTTTTACGACAGGGCGCTATGGCTACACCTTC. This sequence encodes CASSFTTGRYGYTF.

About this clonotype itself: Being one base from a much bigger clone, this may be a read error. The chain recombines TRBV24-1 with TRBJ2-1, with D possibly TRBD2 on 5 matching bases. This CDR3 contains 13 residues. V was cut by 7 bases and J by 7 bases, with 13 bases left in between. Germline V gene sequence: CDR1 KGHDR, CDR2 SFDVKD. The CDR3: CATRDRRPNEQFF. CDR3 coding DNA: TGTGCCACCAGGGATCGGAGGCCGAATGAGCAGTTCTTC.

As for this clonotype: A read error is possible here, since a much larger clone lies one base away. The genes are TRBV2 and TRBJ2-3; D gene uncertain. CDR1 SNHLY and CDR2 FYNNEI come from the germline V gene. The CDR3 runs 15 residues. This CDR3 is CAGSERGVPTDTQYF. Here the CDR3 DNA reads TGTGCCGGCAGTGAACGAGGAGTTCCCACAGATACGCAGTATTTT.

Turning to this clonotype: A much larger clone differs by one base, so this may be a read error. The rearrangement links TRBV6-2 or TRBV6-3 to TRBJ2-7; D is possibly TRBD1 or TRBD2 (6 bases each). Germline CDR1 MNHEY, CDR2 SVGEGT. The CDR3 has 16 residues. The V end was cut by 11 bases, the J end by 3 bases, with 26 bases between. The CDR3 nucleotides are TGTGCCGGCACCTCTCAGGGGTCCAAGGGAGGCTACGAGCAGTACTTC. It specifies CAGTSQGSKGGYEQYF.

The gene calls are TRBV6-1 and TRBJ1-1; D is unresolved. There are 13 residues in the CDR3. The V gene's germline CDR1 is MNHNS and CDR2 SASEGT. V was cut by 2 bases and J by 10 bases, with 14 bases left in between. The CDR3 loop is CASSEFVGGRAFF. In DNA form, the CDR3 reads TGTGCCAGCAGTGAATTTGTGGGAGGTCGAGCTTTCTTT.

For this clonotype: This may be a read error: a much more frequent sequence differs by one nucleotide. CDR3 nucleotide sequence: TGTGCCAGCAGCTTTGGGGACGGAAATGAAAAACTGTTTTTT. Encoded protein: CASSFGDGNEKLFF. The chain is built from TRBV7-9 and TRBJ1-4; tentatively, D is TRBD1 (5 bases). The V end lost 3 bases, the J end lost 5 bases, and 10 bases lay between the germline ends. The CDR3 has 14 residues. CDR1 SEHNR and CDR2 FQNEAQ come from the germline V gene (reference sequence).

Concerning this clonotype itself: A much bigger clone sits one base away, suggesting this may be a read error. The chain combines TRBV29-1 with TRBJ1-1; D is unresolved. The CDR3 length is 13 residues. Germline CDR1 and CDR2: SQVTM and ANQGSEA. The CDR3 is CGVEDPLNTEAFF. In DNA, the CDR3 is TGCGGCGTTGAAGATCCGCTGAACACTGAAGCTTTCTTT. Complete variable domain (other parts from reference TRBV29-1 and TRBJ1-1): SAVISQKPSRDICQRGTSLTIQCQVDSQVTMMFWYRQQPGQSLTLIATANQGSEATYESGFVIDKFPISRPNLTFSTLTVSNMSPEDSSIYLCGVEDPLNTEAFFGQGTRLTVV.

This clonotype was found many times. This chain connects TRBV6-2 or TRBV6-3 to TRBJ2-1, with D perhaps given as TRBD1 or TRBD2 (6 bases each). Trimming pared 8 bases from V and 7 bases from J, leaving 21 bases between. There are 15 residues in the CDR3. Looked up from germline, CDR1 is MNHEY and CDR2 is SVGEGT. The CDR3 loop is CASRVWGARTNEQFF. DNA for the CDR3: TGTGCCAGCCGGGTATGGGGGGCGAGGACGAATGAGCAGTTCTTC.

This clonotype was seen at least ten times. This rearrangement joins TRBV6-1 to TRBJ2-1; 10 nucleotides match TRBD1. CDR1 is MNHNS, CDR2 SASEGT, per germline. The CDR3 is made up of 15 amino acids. Trimming cost V 8 bases and J 3 bases; bases outside gene matches: 7. This CDR3 reads CASVKDRGVYNEQFF. CDR3 in DNA: TGTGCCAGCGTAAAGGACAGGGGGGTCTACAATGAGCAGTTCTTC.

This clonotype was detected ten times or more. J is TRBJ2-3 and V is TRBV28, with D unresolved. CDR1 MDHEN and CDR2 SYDVKM come from the germline V gene. The CDR3 has 11 residues. With 3 bases removed from V and 5 bases from J, the gap between germline ends came to 3 bases. The CDR3 sequence: CASSFLDTQYF. CDR3 nucleotides: TGTGCCAGCAGTTTCTTAGATACGCAGTATTTT.